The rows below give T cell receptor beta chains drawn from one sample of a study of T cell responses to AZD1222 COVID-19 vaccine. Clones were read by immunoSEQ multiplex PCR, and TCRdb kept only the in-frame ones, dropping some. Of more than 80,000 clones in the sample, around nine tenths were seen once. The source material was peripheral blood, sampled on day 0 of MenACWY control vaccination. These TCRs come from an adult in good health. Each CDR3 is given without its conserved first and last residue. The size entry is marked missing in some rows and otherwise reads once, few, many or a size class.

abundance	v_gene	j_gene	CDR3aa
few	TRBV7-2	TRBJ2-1	ASSPGGTGRRNEQF
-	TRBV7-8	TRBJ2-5	ASSPRPDGGWTQY
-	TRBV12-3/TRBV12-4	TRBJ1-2	ASSLGQGSGYT
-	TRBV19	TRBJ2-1	ASSMAAGGSSYNEQF
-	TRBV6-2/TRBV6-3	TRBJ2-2	ASSHLLTGNTGELF
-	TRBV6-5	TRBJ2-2	ASSPRTGNTGELF
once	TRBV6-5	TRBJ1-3	ASSPGHSSGNTIY
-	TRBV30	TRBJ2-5	AWAEGGTQY
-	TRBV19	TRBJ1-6	ASSTRDRFSYNSPLH
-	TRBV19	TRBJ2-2	ASSITRGTGLPSGSNTGELF
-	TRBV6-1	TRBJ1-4	ASSEDRLREKLF
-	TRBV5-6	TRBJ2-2	ASSLGTGGTGELF
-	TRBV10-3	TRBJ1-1	AISRETDGTEAF
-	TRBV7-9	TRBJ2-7	ASSGSWEQY
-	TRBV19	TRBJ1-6	ASSAMTGPNSPLH
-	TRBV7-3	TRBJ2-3	ASSLMGNTDTQY
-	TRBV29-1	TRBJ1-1	SVPGPLNTEAF
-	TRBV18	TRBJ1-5	ASSPELNQPQH
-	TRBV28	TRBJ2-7	ASSPTRTGGPYEQY
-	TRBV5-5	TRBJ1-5	ASSPWTGEDQPQH
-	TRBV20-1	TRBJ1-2	SASGDRTNYGYT
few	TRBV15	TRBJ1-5	ATSSGGQDYQPQH
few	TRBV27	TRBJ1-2	ASSGDRANYGYT
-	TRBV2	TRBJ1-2	AIQEGYT
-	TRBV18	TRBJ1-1	ASSPAGGGTEAF
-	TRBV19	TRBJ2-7	ASAAGTGYEQY
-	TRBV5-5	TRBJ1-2	ASSPQGTGGYGYT
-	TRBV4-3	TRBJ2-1	ASSPGAGAGNEQF
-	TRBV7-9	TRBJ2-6	ASTQVSAGTGLPGANVLT
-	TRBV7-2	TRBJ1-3	ASSLAMGGGNGNTIY
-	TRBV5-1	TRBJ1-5	ASSPGPNQPQH
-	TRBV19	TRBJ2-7	ASTPSAGPAYEQY
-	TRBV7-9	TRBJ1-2	ASSLASSNYGYT
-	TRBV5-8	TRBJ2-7	ASSGTQGRVFEQY
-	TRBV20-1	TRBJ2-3	SALTADTQY
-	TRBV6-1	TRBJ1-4	ASSEDRGVREKLF
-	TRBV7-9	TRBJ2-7	ASSLAGIGSYEQY